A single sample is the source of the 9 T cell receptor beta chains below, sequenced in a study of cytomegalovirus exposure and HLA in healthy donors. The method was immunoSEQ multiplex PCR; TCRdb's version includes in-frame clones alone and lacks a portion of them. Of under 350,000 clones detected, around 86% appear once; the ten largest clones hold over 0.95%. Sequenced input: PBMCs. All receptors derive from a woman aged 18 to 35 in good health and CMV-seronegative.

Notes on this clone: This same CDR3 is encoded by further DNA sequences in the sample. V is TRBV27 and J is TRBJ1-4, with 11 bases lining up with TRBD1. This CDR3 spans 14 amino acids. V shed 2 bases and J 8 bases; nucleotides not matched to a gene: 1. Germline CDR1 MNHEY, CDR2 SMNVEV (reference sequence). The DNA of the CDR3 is TGTGCCAGCAGTTTAGGGACAGGGGGAGAAAAACTGTTTTTT. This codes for CASSLGTGGEKLFF.

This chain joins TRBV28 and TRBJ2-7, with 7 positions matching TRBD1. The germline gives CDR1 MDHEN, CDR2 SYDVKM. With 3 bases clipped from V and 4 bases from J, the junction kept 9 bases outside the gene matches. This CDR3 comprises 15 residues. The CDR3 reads CASSFRAQGVYEQYF. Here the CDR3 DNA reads TGTGCCAGCAGTTTCAGGGCGCAGGGGGTATACGAGCAGTACTTC.

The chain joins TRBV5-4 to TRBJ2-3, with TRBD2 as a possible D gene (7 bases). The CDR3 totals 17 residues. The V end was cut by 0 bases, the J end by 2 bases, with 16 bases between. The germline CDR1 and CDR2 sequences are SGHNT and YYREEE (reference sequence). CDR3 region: CASSLAGGQYATDTQYF. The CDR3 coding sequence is TGTGCCAGCAGCTTGGCGGGAGGACAGTATGCCACAGATACGCAGTATTTT.

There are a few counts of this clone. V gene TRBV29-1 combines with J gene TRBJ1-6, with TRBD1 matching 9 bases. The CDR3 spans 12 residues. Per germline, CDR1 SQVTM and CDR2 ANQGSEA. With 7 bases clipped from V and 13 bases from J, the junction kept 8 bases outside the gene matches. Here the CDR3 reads CSGRTGDGPLHF. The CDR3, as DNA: TGCAGCGGTAGGACAGGGGATGGTCCCCTCCACTTT. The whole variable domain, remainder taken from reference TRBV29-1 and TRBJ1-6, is SAVISQKPSRDICQRGTSLTIQCQVDSQVTMMFWYRQQPGQSLTLIATANQGSEATYESGFVIDKFPISRPNLTFSTLTVSNMSPEDSSIYLCSGRTGDGPLHFGNGTRLTVT.

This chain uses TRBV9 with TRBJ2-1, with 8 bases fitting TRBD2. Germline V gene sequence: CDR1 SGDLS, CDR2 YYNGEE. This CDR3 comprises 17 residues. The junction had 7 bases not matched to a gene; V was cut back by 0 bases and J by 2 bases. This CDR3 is CASSVGVAGLTYNEQFF. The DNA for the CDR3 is TGTGCCAGCAGCGTAGGAGTAGCGGGACTCACCTACAATGAGCAGTTCTTC.

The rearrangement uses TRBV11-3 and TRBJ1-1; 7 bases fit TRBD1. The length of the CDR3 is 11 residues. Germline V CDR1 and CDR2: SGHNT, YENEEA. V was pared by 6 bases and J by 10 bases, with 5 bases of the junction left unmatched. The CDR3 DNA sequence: TGTGCCAGCAGAATAGGGGGCGCAGCTTTCTTT. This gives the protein CASRIGGAAFF.

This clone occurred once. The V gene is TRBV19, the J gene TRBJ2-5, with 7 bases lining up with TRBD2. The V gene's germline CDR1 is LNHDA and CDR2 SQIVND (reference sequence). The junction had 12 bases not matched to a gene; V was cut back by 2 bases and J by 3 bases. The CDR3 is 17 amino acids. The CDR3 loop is CASSIPLGEGTEETQYF. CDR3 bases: TGTGCCAGTAGTATACCCTTGGGGGAGGGTACAGAAGAGACCCAGTACTTC.

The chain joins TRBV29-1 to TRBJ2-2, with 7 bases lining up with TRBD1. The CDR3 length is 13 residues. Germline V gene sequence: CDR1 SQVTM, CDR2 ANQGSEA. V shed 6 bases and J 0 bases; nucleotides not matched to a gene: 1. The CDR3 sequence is CSVDRANTGELFF. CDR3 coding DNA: TGCAGCGTCGACAGGGCGAACACCGGGGAGCTGTTTTTT.

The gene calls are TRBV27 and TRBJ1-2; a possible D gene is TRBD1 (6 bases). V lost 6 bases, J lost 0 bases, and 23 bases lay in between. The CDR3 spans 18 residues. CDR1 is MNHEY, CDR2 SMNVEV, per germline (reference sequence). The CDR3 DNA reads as TGTGCCAGCAGCCCTTCTGCCCCCGGACAGTCTACTAACTATGGCTACACCTTC. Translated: CASSPSAPGQSTNYGYTF.